The 10 T cell receptor beta chains reported below all come from one sample, sequenced in a study of technical replicates of blood from several donors. Some clones are missing from TCRdb's copy, which holds only in-frame ones; the method was immunoSEQ multiplex PCR. The sample has over 50,000 clones, about 86% seen once. Sequencing was carried out using PBMCs. These receptors were collected from a human donor in good health. Some clones in this sample may be carry-over from other donors' samples.

The genes are TRBV6-5 and TRBJ2-5; D perhaps matches TRBD1 (5 bases). The germline gives CDR1 MNHEY, CDR2 SVGAGI. The CDR3 spans 14 residues. Trimming cost V 2 bases and J 5 bases, with 12 bases left between them. CDR3 DNA sequence: TGTGCCAGCAGTTACCAGGGTCCTTCGGAGACCCAGTACTTC. It codes for CASSYQGPSETQYF.

The J gene is TRBJ1-4, the V gene TRBV7-8; no reliable D call. The CDR3 is 15 residues long. Germline CDR1 SGHVS, CDR2 FQNEAQ. Trimming pared 5 bases from V and 0 bases from J, leaving 10 bases between. The CDR3 protein is CASSPKRPTNEKLFF. The CDR3 DNA sequence: TGTGCCAGCAGCCCCAAGAGGCCAACTAATGAAAAACTGTTTTTT.

The chain couples TRBV4-3 to TRBJ2-1, with 13 bases that match TRBD2. Germline CDR1 reads LGHNA; CDR2 reads YSLEER. This CDR3 is built from 18 residues. The V gene end was trimmed by 1 base and the J gene end by 9 bases; junction bases not matched to a gene: 12. The CDR3 coding sequence is TGCGCCAGCAGCCAAGGTGAACTAGCGGGGGGGAGTGGAAGTGAGCAGTTCTTC. This gives the protein CASSQGELAGGSGSEQFF.

The chain uses TRBV7-2 and TRBJ1-2; a possible D gene is TRBD1 (6 bases). Germline loops: CDR1 SGHTA, CDR2 FQGNSA. This CDR3 is built from 12 residues. V lost 7 bases and J lost 5, with 11 bases in between. This CDR3 is CASTSDSYGYTF. In DNA form, the CDR3 reads TGTGCCAGCACCTCGGACAGTTATGGCTACACCTTC.

As DNA, the CDR3 is TGTGCCAGCAGCTTGGTTGGACTCAGGGGTTCCTTCACCGGGGAGCTGTTTTTT. Translation gives CASSLVGLRGSFTGELFF. This chain joins TRBV5-6 and TRBJ2-2; D perhaps matches TRBD1 (6 bases). The germline CDR1 and CDR2 sequences are SGHDT and YYEEEE. Trimming removed 0 bases from V and 4 bases from J, with 19 bases in between. The CDR3 runs 18 residues.

The chain has TRBV11-3 and TRBJ2-2; TRBD1 matches at 8 bases. The germline gives CDR1 SGHNT, CDR2 YENEEA. J lost 5 bases, V lost 5 bases, and 7 bases had no gene match. The CDR3 length is 15 residues. DNA for the CDR3: TGTGCCAGCAGCATCGGACAGGGCGGTACCGGGGAGCTGTTTTTT. Its protein product is CASSIGQGGTGELFF.

The chain uses TRBV11-1 and TRBJ2-2; TRBD1 matches 9 bases. This CDR3 spans 17 amino acids. CDR1 and CDR2 from the germline V gene are SGHAT and FQDESV (reference sequence). J was trimmed by 4 bases and V by 3 bases; bases with no gene match: 9. This chain's CDR3 is CASSLGPGTGITGELFF. The CDR3 nucleotides read TGTGCCAGCAGCTTGGGGCCGGGGACAGGGATCACCGGGGAGCTGTTTTTT. The full variable domain, rest sourced from reference TRBV11-1 and TRBJ2-2, is EAEVAQSPRYKITEKSQAVAFWCDPISGHATLYWYRQILGQGPELLVQFQDESVVDDSQLPKDRFSAERLKGVDSTLKIQPAELGDSAMYLCASSLGPGTGITGELFFGEGSRLTVL.

This clone was counted a few times. The chain has TRBV7-9 and TRBJ2-5; D uncertain. CDR3 length: 14 residues. Trimming removed 1 base at V and 7 bases at J, with 13 bases between. CDR1 is SEHNR and CDR2 is FQNEAQ in the germline V gene (reference sequence). CDR3 protein: CASSLGQSPGTQYF. For the CDR3, the DNA is TGTGCCAGCAGCTTAGGGCAGAGTCCAGGGACCCAGTACTTC.

The chain links TRBV5-1 to TRBJ2-3; the match to TRBD2 covers 10 bases. Germline-derived CDR1 and CDR2 are SGHRS and YFSETQ. V lost 4 bases to trimming and J lost 0 bases; unmatched junction nucleotides: 5. The CDR3 totals 16 residues. CDR3 amino acids: CASSPGLAASTDTQYF. The CDR3 DNA is TGCGCCAGCAGCCCCGGACTAGCGGCTAGCACAGATACGCAGTATTTT.

V and J are TRBV29-1 and TRBJ1-2, with 8 nucleotides matching TRBD1. Germline V lookup: CDR1 SQVTM, CDR2 ANQGSEA. The ends lost 7 bases at V and 3 bases at J; junction bases unmatched: 7. CDR3 length: 13 amino acids. In nucleotides, the CDR3 is TGCAGCGCCGGACAGGGAAGAGACTATGGCTACACCTTC. Translation gives CSAGQGRDYGYTF. The full variable domain, its missing parts supplied by reference TRBV29-1 and TRBJ1-2, is SAVISQKPSRDICQRGTSLTIQCQVDSQVTMMFWYRQQPGQSLTLIATANQGSEATYESGFVIDKFPISRPNLTFSTLTVSNMSPEDSSIYLCSAGQGRDYGYTFGSGTRLTVV.